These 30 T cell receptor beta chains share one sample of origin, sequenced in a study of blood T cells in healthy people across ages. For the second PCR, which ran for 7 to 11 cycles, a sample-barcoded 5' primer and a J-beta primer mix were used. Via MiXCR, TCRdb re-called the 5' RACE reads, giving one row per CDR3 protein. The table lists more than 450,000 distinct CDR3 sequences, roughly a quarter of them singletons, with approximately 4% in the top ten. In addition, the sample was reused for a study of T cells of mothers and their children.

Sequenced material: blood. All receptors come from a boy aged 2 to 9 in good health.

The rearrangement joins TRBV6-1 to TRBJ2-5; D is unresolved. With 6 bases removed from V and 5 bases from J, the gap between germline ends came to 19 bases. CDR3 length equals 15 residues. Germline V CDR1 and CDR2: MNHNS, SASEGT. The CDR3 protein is CASSLVSRRKETQYF. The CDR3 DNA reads TGTGCCAGCAGCCTAGTTTCGAGGCGCAAGGAGACCCAGTACTTC.

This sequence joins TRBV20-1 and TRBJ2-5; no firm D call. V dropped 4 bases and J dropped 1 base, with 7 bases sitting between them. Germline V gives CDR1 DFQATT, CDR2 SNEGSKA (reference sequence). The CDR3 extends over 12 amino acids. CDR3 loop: CSAILRQETQYF. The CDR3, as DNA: TGCAGTGCTATTTTACGCCAAGAGACCCAGTACTTC.

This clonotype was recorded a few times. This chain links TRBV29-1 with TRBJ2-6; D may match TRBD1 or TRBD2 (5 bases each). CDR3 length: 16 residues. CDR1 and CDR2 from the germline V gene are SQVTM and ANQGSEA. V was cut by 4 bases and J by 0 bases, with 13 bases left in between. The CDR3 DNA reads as TGCAGCGTTGCAGGGAGTCCCCTCTCTGGGGCCAACGTCCTGACTTTC. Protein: CSVAGSPLSGANVLTF.

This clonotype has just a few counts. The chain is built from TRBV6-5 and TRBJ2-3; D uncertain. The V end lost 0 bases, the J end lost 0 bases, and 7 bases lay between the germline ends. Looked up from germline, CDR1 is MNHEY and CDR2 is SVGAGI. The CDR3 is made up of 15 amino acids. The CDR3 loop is CASSYSMGSTDTQYF. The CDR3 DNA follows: TGTGCCAGCAGTTACTCGATGGGGAGCACAGATACGCAGTATTTT.

In nucleotides, the CDR3 is TGTGCCAGCAGCCACAGGGGGGGCACTGAAGCTTTCTTT. It yields the protein CASSHRGGTEAFF. This sequence joins TRBV7-8 and TRBJ1-1; 8 bases line up with TRBD1. Germline V CDR1 and CDR2: SGHVS, FQNEAQ. Losses at the gene ends were 5 bases for V and 4 bases for J; bases not matched to a gene: 3. The CDR3 spans 13 residues.

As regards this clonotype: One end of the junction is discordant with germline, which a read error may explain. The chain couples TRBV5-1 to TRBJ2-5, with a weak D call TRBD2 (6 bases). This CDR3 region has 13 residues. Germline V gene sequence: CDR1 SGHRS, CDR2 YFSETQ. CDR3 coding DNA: TGCGCCAGCAGCGAGCAGGGAGGCGAGACTCAGTACTTC. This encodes CASSEQGGETQYF.

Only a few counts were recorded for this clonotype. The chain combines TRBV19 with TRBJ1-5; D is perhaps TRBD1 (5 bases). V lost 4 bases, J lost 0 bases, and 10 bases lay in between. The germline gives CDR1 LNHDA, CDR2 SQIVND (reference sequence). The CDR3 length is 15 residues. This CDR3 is CASSTRGTSNQPQHF. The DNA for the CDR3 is TGTGCCAGTAGTACCCGCGGGACTAGCAATCAGCCCCAGCATTTT.

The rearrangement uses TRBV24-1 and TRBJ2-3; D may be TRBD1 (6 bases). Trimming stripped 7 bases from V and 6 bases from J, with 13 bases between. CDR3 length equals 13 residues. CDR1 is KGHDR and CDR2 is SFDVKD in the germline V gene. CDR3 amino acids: CATRLGGTDTQYF. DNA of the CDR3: TGTGCCACCAGGTTAGGGGGAACGGATACGCAGTATTTT.

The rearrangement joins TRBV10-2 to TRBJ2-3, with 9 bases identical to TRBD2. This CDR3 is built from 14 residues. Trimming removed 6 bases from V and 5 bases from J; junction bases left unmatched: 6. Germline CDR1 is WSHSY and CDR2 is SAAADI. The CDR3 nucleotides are TGCGCCAGCAGAGATGGTAGCGGGGGAGATACGCAGTATTTT. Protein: CASRDGSGGDTQYF.

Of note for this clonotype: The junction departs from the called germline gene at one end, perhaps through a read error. The CDR3 spells CASSESRTGASADTGAFF. The CDR3 coding sequence is TGCGCCAGCAGTGAGTCCCGGACAGGGGCATCTGCGGACACTGGAGCTTTCTTT. V is TRBV10-1 and J is TRBJ1-1; 9 nucleotides match TRBD1. The CDR3 covers 18 residues. In germline, CDR1 is WNHNN, CDR2 SYGVQD (reference sequence).

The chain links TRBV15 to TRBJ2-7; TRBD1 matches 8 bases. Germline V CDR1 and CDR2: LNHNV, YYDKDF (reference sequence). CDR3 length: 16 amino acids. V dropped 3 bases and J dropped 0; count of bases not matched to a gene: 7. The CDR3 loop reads CATSRGSGTGSYEQYF. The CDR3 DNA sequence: TGTGCCACCAGCAGGGGCTCTGGGACAGGCTCCTACGAGCAGTACTTC.

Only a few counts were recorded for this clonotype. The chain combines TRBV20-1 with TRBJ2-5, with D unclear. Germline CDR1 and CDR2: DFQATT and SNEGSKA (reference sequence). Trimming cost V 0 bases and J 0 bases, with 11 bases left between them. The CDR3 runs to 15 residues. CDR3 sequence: CSAREGSRDQETQYF. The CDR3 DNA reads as TGCAGTGCTAGAGAAGGTTCCCGGGACCAAGAGACCCAGTACTTC.

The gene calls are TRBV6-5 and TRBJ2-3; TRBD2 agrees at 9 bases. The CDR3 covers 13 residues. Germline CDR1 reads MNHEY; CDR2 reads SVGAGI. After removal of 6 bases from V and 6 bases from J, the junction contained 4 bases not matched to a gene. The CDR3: CASRLTSGDTQYF. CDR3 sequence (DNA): TGTGCCAGCAGACTTACTAGCGGGGATACGCAGTATTTT.

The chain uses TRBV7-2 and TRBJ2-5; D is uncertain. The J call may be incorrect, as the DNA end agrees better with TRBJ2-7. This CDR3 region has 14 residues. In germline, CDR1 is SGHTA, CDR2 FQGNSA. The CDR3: CASSLGSLSREQYF. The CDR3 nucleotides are TGTGCCAGCAGCTTAGGAAGCCTATCTCGCGAGCAGTACTTC.

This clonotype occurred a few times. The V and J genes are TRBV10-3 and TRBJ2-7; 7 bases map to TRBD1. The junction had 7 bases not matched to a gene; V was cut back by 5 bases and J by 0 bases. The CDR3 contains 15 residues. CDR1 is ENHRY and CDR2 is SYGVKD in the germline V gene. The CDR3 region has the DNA TGTGCCATCAGTAGAGGGGGCGACTTCTCCTACGAGCAGTACTTC. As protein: CAISRGGDFSYEQYF.

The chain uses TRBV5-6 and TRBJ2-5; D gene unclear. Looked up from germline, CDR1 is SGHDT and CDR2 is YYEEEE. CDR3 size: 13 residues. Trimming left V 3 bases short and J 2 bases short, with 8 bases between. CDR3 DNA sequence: TGTGCCAGCAGCTCCCAGCCTCAAGAGACCCAGTACTTC. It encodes CASSSQPQETQYF.

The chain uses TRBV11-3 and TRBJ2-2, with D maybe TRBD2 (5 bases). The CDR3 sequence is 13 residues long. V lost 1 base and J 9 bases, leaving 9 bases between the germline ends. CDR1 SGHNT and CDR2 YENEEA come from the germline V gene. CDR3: CASSLGRGRELFF. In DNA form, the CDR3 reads TGTGCCAGCAGCTTAGGACGGGGAAGGGAGCTGTTTTTT. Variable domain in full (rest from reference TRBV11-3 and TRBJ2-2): EAGVVQSPRYKIIEKKQPVAFWCNPISGHNTLYWYLQNLGQGPELLIRYENEEAVDDSQLPKDRFSAERLKGVDSTLKIQPAELGDSAVYLCASSLGRGRELFFGEGSRLTVL.

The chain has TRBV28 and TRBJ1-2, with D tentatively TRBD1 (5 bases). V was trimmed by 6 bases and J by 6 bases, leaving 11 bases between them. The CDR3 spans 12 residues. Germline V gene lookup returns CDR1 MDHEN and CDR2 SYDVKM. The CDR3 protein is CASRGPPDGYTF. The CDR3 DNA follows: TGTGCCAGCAGGGGACCGCCCGATGGCTACACCTTC.

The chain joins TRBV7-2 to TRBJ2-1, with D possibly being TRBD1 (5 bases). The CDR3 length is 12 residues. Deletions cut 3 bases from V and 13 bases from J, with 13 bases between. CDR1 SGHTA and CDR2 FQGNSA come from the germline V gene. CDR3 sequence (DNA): TGTGCCAGCAGCTTCCCTGGGGCGAATCAGTTCTTC. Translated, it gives CASSFPGANQFF.

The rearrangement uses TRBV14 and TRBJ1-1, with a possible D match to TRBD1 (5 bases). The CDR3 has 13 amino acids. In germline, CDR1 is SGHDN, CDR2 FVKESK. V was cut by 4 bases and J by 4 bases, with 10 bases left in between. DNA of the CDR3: TGTGCCAGCAGCCGCCTTACAGGCACTGAAGCTTTCTTT. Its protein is CASSRLTGTEAFF. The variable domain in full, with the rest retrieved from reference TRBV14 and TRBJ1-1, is EAGVTQFPSHSVIEKGQTVTLRCDPISGHDNLYWYRRVMGKEIKFLLHFVKESKQDESGMPNNRFLAERTGGTYSTLKVQPAELEDSGVYFCASSRLTGTEAFFGQGTRLTVV.

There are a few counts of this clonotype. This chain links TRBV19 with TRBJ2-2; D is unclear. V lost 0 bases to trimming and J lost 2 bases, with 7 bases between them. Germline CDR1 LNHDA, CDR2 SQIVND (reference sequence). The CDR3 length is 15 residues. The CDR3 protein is CASSIEGLNTGELFF. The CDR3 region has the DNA TGTGCCAGTAGTATAGAGGGCCTAAACACCGGGGAGCTGTTTTTT.

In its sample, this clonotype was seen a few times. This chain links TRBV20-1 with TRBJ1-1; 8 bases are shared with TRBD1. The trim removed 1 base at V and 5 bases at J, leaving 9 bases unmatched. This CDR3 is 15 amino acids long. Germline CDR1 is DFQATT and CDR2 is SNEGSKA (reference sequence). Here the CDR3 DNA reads TGCAGTGCTAGAGTAGGGACAGGCCGAAGGACTGAAGCTTTCTTT. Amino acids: CSARVGTGRRTEAFF.

The CDR3 bases are TGTGCCAGCAGTTTACGGCGGGGGGGCCCGTCCGGGGAGCTGTTTTTT. It encodes CASSLRRGGPSGELFF. V and J are TRBV27 and TRBJ2-2; 9 bases align to TRBD2. The trim removed 2 bases at V and 6 bases at J, leaving 7 bases unmatched. Germline CDR1 MNHEY, CDR2 SMNVEV (reference sequence). This CDR3 is built from 16 residues.

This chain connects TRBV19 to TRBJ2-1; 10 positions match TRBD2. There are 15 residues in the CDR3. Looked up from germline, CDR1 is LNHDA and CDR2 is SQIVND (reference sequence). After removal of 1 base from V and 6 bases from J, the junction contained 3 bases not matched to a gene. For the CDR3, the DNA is TGTGCCAGTAGTATAGGGAGCGGGAGGGCCAATGAGCAGTTCTTC. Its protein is CASSIGSGRANEQFF.

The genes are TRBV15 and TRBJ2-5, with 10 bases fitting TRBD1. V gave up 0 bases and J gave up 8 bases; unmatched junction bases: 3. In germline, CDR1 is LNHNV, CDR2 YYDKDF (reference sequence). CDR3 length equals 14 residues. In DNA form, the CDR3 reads TGTGCCACCAGCAGAGAAAGACAGGGGGCTACCCAGTACTTC. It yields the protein CATSRERQGATQYF.

The CDR3 sequence is CASSLNGATQYF. The CDR3 DNA is TGTGCCAGCAGTTTAAACGGCGCGACCCAGTACTTC. The J gene is TRBJ2-5, the V gene TRBV6-5; D unclear. The CDR3 length is 12 residues. The V end lost 4 bases, the J end lost 7 bases, and 10 bases lay between the germline ends. Per the germline V gene, CDR1 is MNHEY and CDR2 is SVGAGI.

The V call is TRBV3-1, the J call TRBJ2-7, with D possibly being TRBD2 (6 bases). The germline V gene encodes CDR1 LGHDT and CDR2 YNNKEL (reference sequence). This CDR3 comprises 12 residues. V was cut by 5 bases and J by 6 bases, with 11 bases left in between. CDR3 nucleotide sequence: TGTGCCAGCAGCGACGGGACTCGCGAGCAGTACTTC. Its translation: CASSDGTREQYF.

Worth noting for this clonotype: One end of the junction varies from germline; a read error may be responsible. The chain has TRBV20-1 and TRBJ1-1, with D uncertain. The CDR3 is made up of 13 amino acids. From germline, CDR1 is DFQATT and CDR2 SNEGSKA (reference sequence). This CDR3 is CSAKGGRNTEAFF. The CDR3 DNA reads TGCAGTGCTAAGGGAGGGAGAAACACTGAAGCCTTCTTT.

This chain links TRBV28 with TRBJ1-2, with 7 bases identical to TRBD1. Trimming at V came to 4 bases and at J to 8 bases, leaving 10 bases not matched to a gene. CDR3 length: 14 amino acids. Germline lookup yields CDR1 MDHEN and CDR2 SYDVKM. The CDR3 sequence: CASSSQRQGGGYTF. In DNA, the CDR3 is TGTGCCAGCAGTTCACAAAGACAGGGCGGCGGCTACACCTTC.

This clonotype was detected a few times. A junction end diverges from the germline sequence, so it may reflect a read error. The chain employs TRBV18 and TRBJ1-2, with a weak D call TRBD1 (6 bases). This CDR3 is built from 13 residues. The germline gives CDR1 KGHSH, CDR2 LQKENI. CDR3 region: CAGSRTEESGYTF. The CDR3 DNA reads TGTGCCGGCTCACGGACAGAGGAGTCAGGCTACACCTTC.